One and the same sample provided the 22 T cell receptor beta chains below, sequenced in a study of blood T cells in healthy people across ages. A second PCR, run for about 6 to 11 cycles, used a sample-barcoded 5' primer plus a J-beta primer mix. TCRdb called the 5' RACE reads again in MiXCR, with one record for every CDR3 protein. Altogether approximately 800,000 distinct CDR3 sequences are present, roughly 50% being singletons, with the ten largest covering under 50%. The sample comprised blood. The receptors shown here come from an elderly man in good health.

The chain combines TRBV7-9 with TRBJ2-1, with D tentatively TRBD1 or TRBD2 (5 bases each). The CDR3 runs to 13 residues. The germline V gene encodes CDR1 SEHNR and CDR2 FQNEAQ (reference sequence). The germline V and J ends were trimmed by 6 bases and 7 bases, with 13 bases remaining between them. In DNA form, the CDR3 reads TGTGCCAGCAGGACCATCGGGGCAAATGAGCAGTTCTTC. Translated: CASRTIGANEQFF.

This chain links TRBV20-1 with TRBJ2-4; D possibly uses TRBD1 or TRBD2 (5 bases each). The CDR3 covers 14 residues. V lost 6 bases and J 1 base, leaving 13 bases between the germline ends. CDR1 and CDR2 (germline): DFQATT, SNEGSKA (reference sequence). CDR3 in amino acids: CSAYMGEAKNIQYF. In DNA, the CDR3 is TGCAGTGCCTATATGGGGGAGGCCAAAAACATTCAGTACTTC.

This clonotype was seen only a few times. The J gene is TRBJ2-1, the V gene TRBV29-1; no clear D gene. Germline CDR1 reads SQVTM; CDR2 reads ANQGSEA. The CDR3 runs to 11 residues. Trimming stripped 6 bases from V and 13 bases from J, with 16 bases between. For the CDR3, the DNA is TGCAGCGTCCGAAGGGCGGAGACCCAGTTCTTC. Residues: CSVRRAETQFF.

DNA of the CDR3: TGTGCCAGCAGTCCCCTTTCATTGCTTGGCTACACCTTC. Protein product: CASSPLSLLGYTF. The gene calls are TRBV28 and TRBJ1-2, with D uncertain. This CDR3 has 13 amino acids. Germline CDR1 and CDR2: MDHEN and SYDVKM. The ends were cut back, 5 bases at V and 7 bases at J, with 14 bases in the middle.

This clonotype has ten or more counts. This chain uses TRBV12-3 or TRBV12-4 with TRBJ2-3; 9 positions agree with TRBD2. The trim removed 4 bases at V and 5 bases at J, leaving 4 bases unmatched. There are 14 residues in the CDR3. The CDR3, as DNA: TGTGCCAGCAGTTGCGGGGGGGCCGGAGATACGCAGTATTTT. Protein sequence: CASSCGGAGDTQYF.

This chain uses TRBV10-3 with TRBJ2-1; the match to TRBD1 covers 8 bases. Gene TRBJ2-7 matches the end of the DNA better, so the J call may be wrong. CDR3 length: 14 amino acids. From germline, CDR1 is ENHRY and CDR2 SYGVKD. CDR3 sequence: CAISEGQGKNEQYF. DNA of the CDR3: TGTGCCATCAGTGAGGGACAGGGAAAAAACGAGCAGTACTTC.

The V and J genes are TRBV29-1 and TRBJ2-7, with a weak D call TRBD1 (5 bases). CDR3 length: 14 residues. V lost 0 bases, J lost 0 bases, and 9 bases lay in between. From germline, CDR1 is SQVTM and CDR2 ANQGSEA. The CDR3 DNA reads TGCAGCGTTGAAGAAGGGGATAGCTCCTACGAGCAGTACTTC. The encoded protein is CSVEEGDSSYEQYF.

CDR3 in amino acids: CASSKLAGGNNEQFF. CDR3 nucleotides: TGTGCCAGCAGTAAACTAGCGGGAGGCAACAATGAGCAGTTCTTC. The chain couples TRBV25-1 to TRBJ2-1; TRBD2 aligns across 12 bases. Germline trimming cut 5 bases from V and 5 bases from J; bases unmatched to any gene: 4. The CDR3 runs 15 residues. CDR1 and CDR2 from the germline V gene are MGHDK and SYGVNS. Full variable domain (missing parts from reference TRBV25-1 and TRBJ2-1): EADIYQTPRYLVIGTGKKITLECSQTMGHDKMYWYQQDPGMELHLIHYSYGVNSTEKGDLSSESTVSRIRTEHFPLTLESARPSHTSQYLCASSKLAGGNNEQFFGPGTRLTVL.

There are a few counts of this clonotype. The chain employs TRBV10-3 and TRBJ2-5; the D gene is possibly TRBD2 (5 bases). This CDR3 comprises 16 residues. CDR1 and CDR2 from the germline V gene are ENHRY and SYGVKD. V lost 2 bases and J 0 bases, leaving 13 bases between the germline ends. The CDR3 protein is CAISEAGLAYQETQYF. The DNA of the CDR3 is TGTGCCATCAGTGAGGCAGGACTTGCGTACCAAGAGACCCAGTACTTC.

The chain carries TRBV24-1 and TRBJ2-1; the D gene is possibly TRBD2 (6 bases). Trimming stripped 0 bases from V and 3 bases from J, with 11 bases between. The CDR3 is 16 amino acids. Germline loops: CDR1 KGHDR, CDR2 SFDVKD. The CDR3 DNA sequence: TGTGCCACCAGTGATTTGGTTGGGAGGAACTACAATGAGCAGTTCTTC. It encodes CATSDLVGRNYNEQFF.

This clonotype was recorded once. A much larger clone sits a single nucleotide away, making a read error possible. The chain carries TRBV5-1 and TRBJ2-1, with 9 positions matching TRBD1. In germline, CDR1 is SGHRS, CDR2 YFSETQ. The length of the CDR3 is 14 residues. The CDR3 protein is CTSSLGQGYNEQFF. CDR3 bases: TGCACCAGCAGCTTGGGACAGGGTTACAATGAGCAGTTCTTC. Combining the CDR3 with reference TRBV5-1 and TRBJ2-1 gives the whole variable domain KAGVTQTPRYLIKTRGQQVTLSCSPISGHRSVSWYQQTPGQGLQFLFEYFSETQRNKGNFPGRFSGRQFSNSRSEMNVSTLELGDSALYLCTSSLGQGYNEQFFGPGTRLTVL.

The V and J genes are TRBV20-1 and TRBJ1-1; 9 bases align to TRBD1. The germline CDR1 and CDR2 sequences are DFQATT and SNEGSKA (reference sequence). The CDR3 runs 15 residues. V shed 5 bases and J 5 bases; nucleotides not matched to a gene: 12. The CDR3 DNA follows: TGCAGTGCTCCTACAGGGGGCGCAAAGTGGACTGAAGCTTTCTTT. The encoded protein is CSAPTGGAKWTEAFF.

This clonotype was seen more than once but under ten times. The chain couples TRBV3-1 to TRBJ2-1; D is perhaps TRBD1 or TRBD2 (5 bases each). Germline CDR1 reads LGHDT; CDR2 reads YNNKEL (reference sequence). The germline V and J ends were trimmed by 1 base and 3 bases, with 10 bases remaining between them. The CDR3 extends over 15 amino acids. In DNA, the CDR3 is TGTGCCAGCAGCCAAGGGGGGTCCCTCTACAATGAGCAGTTCTTC. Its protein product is CASSQGGSLYNEQFF.

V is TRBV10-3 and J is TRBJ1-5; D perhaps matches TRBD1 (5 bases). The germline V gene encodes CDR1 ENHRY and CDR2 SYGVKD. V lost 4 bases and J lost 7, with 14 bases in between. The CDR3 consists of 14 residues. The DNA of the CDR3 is TGTGCCATCAGTGGGTCGGACAAGACCCAGCCCCAGCATTTT. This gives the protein CAISGSDKTQPQHF.

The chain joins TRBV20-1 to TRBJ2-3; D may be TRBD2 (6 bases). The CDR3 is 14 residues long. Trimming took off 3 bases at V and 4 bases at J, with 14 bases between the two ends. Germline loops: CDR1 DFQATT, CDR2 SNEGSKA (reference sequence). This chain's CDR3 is CSASGRPPADTQYF. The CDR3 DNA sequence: TGCAGTGCTAGCGGGAGACCCCCCGCAGATACGCAGTATTTT.

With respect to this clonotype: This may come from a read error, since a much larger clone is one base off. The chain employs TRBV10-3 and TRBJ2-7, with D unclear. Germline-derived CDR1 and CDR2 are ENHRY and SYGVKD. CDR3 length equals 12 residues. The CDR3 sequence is CVISENGDEQYF. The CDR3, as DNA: TGTGTCATCAGTGAGAATGGCGACGAGCAGTACTTC.

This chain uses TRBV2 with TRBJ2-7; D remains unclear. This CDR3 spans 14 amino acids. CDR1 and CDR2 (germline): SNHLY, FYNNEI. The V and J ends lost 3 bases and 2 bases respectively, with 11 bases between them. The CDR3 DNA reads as TGTGCCAGCAGTGAGGAGACTTTTCCCTACGAGCAGTACTTC. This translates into CASSEETFPYEQYF.

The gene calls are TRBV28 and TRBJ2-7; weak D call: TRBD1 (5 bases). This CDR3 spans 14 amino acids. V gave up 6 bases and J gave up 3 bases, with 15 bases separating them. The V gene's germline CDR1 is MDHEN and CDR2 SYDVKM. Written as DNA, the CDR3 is TGTGCCAGCAGCTTCCAGGGTTTGGGCTACGAGCAGTACTTC. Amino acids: CASSFQGLGYEQYF. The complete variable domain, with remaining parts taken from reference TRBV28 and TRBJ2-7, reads DVKVTQSSRYLVKRTGEKVFLECVQDMDHENMFWYRQDPGLGLRLIYFSYDVKMKEKGDIPEGYSVSREKKERFSLILESASTNQTSMYLCASSFQGLGYEQYFGPGTRLTVT.

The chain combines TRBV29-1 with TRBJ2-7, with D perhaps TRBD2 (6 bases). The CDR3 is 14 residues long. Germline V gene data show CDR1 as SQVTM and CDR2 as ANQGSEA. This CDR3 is CGALGTGRAYEQYF. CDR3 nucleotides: TGCGGCGCCTTGGGGACCGGGAGAGCGTACGAGCAGTACTTC.

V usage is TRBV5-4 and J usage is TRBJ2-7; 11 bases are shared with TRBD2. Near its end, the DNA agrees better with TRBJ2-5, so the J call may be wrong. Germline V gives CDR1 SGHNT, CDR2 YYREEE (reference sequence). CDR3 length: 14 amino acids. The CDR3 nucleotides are TGTGCCAGCAGCACTAGCGGGAGTTGGGAGACCCAGTACTTC. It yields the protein CASSTSGSWETQYF.

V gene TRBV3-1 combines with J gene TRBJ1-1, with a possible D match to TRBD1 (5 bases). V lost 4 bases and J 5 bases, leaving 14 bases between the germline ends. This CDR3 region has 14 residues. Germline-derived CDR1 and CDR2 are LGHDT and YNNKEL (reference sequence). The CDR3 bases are TGTGCCAGCAGCCCATTTGGCAAGGGGACTGAAGCTTTCTTT. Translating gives CASSPFGKGTEAFF.

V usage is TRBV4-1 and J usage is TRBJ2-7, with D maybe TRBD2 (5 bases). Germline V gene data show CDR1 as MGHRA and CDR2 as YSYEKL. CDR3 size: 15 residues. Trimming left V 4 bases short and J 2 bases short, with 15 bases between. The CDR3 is CASSLLRGLTYEQYF. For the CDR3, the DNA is TGCGCCAGCAGCCTCCTCCGGGGTTTAACCTACGAGCAGTACTTC.